This T cell receptor (beta chain) was observed in a study of siplizumab effects on memory and regulatory T cells. Findings of the study overall: Just a small share of alloreactive clones was traced back to unstimulated subsets. Siplizumab cultures yielded proliferating Tregs whose suppressive function was not confirmed. In roughly 80-95% of proliferating CD4+ or CD8+ clones, a naive or memory phenotype could not be assigned.

Assaying covered about 10^5 TCR templates per sample. The data were produced by immunoSEQ multiplex PCR, yet TCRdb's version contains in-frame clones alone and is incomplete. The table lists more than 85,000 clones, just under 95% of them singletons, with around 1.3% in the top ten. Concerning this clone itself: Antigen specificity is unknown.

The V and J ends lost 4 bases and 8 bases respectively, with 18 bases between them. Germline-derived CDR1 and CDR2 are SGHTA and FQGNSA. CDR3 length: 15 amino acids. The source is a human donor in good health. The rearrangement joins TRBV7-2 to TRBJ2-4; no firm D call. Material: CD4+ T cells sorted from blood. The CDR3 region has the DNA TGTGCCAGCAGCTCCAGACTTGGAAGAAACGACATTCAGTACTTC. This sequence encodes CASSSRLGRNDIQYF.